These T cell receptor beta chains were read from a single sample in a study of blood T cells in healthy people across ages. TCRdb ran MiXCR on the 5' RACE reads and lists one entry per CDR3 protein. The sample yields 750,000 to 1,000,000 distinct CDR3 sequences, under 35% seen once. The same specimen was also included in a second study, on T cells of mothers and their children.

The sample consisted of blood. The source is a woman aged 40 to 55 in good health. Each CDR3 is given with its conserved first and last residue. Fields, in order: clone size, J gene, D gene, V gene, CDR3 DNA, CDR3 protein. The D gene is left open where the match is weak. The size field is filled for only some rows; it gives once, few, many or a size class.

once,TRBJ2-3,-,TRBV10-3,TGTGCCATCCGGAGGCAGGACGAAAATACGCAGTATTTT,CAIRRQDENTQYF
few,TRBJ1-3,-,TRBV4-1,TGCGCCAGCAGCCAAACCACGTACAGATCTGGAAACACCATATATTTT,CASSQTTYRSGNTIYF
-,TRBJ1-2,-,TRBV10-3,TGTACCATCAGTGAGGGCCCGGCTTATGGCTACACCTTC,CTISEGPAYGYTF
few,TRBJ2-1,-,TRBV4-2,TGTGCCAGCAGCCAAGGTACATTAGCGAGCTATAACTACAATGAGCAGTTCTTC,CASSQGTLASYNYNEQFF
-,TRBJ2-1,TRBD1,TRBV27,TGTGCCAGCAGTTTGCCTAGACAGGGTCTGTTCTTC,CASSLPRQGLFF
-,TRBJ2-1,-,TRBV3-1,TGTGCCAGCAGCCAAGCTCCGGGACTTAACAATGAGCAGTTCTTC,CASSQAPGLNNEQFF
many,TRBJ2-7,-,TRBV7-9,TGTGCCAGCAGCTTACCGGGGCGACCCAGCTACGAGCAGTACTTC,CASSLPGRPSYEQYF
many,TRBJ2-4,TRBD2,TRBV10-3,TGTGCCATCAGCCTCGGACTAGCGGGGGGGGGCATTCAGTACTTC,CAISLGLAGGGIQYF
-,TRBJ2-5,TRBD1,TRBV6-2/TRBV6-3,TGTGCCAGCACCCTTGCGACAGGGGGTCCTCAGTACTTC,CASTLATGGPQYF
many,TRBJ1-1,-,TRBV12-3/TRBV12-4,TGTGCCAGCAGTTTCGCCAGGGGAACTGAAGCTTTCTTT,CASSFARGTEAFF
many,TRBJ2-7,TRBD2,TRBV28,TGTGCCAGCAGTTCGGGACTAGCCGCCTACGAGCAGTACTTC,CASSSGLAAYEQYF
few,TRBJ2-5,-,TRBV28,TGTGCCGACAGTCGGGGCAGCCAAGAGACCCAGTACTTC,CADSRGSQETQYF